Sequencing of this T cell receptor beta chain was carried out in a study of cytomegalovirus exposure and HLA in healthy donors. In the study overall: HLA-typed donors were the source of 83 million or so unique TCRs held in an early data release.

Concerning this clone: The antigen is not known.

It was with 60 Vbeta and 13 Jbeta primers that the PCR ran. In the original workflow: About 88 million unique TCR beta chains, around 11 million of them shared, were counted by a later analysis. TCRdb's table, derived via immunoSEQ multiplex PCR, lists solely in-frame clones and lacks some. V, J and clone size derive from that table, while D and trimming were established from the DNA sequence. The table includes some 190,000 clones, approximately 84% detected once. Study-level findings and limits: Many donors carried some public TCRs, although rarity characterized most TCR sequences.

Germline CDR1 and CDR2: SGDLS and YYNGEE. The CDR3 sequence is 16 residues long. After removal of 3 bases from V and 0 bases from J, the junction contained 4 bases not matched to a gene. The source of this sequence is a girl aged 5 to 17 in good health and CMV-seropositive. The chain couples TRBV9 to TRBJ2-1, with 9 bases lining up with TRBD2. Sequencing was performed on PBMCs. CDR3 protein: CASSALSGSSYNEQFF. The CDR3 nucleotides read TGTGCCAGCAGCGCCCTTAGCGGGAGCTCCTACAATGAGCAGTTCTTC.